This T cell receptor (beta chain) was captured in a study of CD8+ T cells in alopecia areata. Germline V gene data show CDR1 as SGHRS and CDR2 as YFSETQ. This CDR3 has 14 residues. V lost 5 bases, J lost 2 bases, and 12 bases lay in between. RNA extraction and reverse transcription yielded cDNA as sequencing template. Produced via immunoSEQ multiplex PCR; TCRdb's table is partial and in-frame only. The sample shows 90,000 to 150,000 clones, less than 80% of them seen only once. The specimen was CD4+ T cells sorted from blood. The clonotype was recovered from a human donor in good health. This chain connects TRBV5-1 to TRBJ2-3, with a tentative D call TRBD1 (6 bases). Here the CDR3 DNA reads TGCGCCAGCAGACAGGGTCCCGACACAGATACGCAGTATTTT. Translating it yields CASRQGPDTDTQYF.